These 3 T cell receptor beta chains were sequenced from one sample in a study of regulatory T cells in long-lasting Graves disease. Time point indicated: newly diagnosed GD, antithyroid drugs for less than 3 months. Following extraction of RNA from PBMCs, that RNA was used to make the TCR library. For TCR beta, libraries came from iRepertoire HTBI primers and Arm-PCR of CDR3 regions. TCRdb reprocessed the multiplex PCR reads with MiXCR, giving one entry per CDR3 protein. The table includes 680,000 or so distinct CDR3 sequences, 15% to 20% detected once. The same sample was also used in a study of T cells in Graves' hyperthyroidism and ophthalmopathy.

Here the sequenced sample was peripheral blood mononuclear cells (PBMCs), taken at new diagnosis, from a patient treated with antithyroid drugs. Receptor source: a woman aged 25 to 45 with Graves disease.

This chain links TRBV14 with TRBJ2-1; 7 bases match TRBD2. CDR3 size: 16 residues. Germline CDR1 is SGHDN and CDR2 is FVKESK. V gave up 2 bases and J gave up 0 bases; unmatched junction bases: 4. The CDR3 sequence: CASSQQSGVSYNEQFF. CDR3 bases: TGTGCCAGCAGCCAACAAAGCGGGGTCTCCTACAATGAGCAGTTCTTC.

In this sample, this clonotype turned up many times. This chain uses TRBV19 with TRBJ2-2; D gene uncertain. V lost 3 bases to trimming and J lost 1 base, with 6 bases between them. In germline, CDR1 is LNHDA, CDR2 SQIVND (reference sequence). The CDR3 is 14 amino acids. CDR3 DNA sequence: TGTGCCAGTAGTATCTCCCTGAACACCGGGGAGCTGTTTTTT. Its protein is CASSISLNTGELFF.

In this sample, this clonotype turned up a few times. The genes are TRBV3-1 and TRBJ2-1; D call uncertain. The CDR3 loop spans 16 amino acids. Per the germline V gene, CDR1 is LGHDT and CDR2 is YNNKEL (reference sequence). V lost 4 bases and J lost 0, with 13 bases in between. The CDR3 here is CASSRDGRSSYNEQFF. The CDR3, as DNA: TGTGCCAGCAGCCGAGACGGGCGGAGCTCCTACAATGAGCAGTTCTTC.